This T cell receptor (beta chain) was captured by sequencing in a study of blood T cells in healthy people across ages. The CDR3 runs 15 residues. V was shortened by 6 bases and J by 6 bases, with 19 bases between the two germline ends. The V gene's germline CDR1 is MNHEY and CDR2 SVGAGI. A second PCR of roughly 6 to 12 cycles used a sample-barcoded 5' primer and a J-beta primer mix. TCRdb re-called the 5' RACE reads through MiXCR, storing one row per CDR3 protein. The data hold some 1.4 million distinct CDR3 sequences, with 42% observed a single time. This chain connects TRBV6-5 to TRBJ2-3; possibly TRBD2 for D (6 bases). This receptor was identified in a woman between 18 and 30 years old in good health. The sample was blood. The DNA for the CDR3 is TGTGCCAGCAGACCAGGGACTCCACCTCCGGATACGCAGTATTTT. Translated: CASRPGTPPPDTQYF.